The clone carrying this TCR beta chain was detected ten times or more. What it binds is unknown. The sample holds other DNA sequences that translate to the same CDR3. How the authors handled the data: The authors used CDR3 differences across clinicopathological groups to build a distant-metastasis classifier for papillary thyroid cancer. Via MiXCR, TCRdb re-called the PCR reads. The authors' filters were not applied to this entry. The sample includes more than 25,000 clones, 6% to 9.5% of them seen just once. Not a single patient had been given any form of treatment at any point before undergoing thyroid surgery. The data stem from a study of metastatic and nonmetastatic thyroid tumors. Germline lookup yields CDR1 SGHTA and CDR2 FQGTGA. The CDR3 is 15 amino acids. Trimming stripped 5 bases from V and 8 bases from J, with 21 bases between. Study-wide results and limits: Malignant tumors reportedly showed significantly higher TCR beta diversity than benign nodules in both blood and tumor.

This chain uses TRBV7-3 with TRBJ2-5, with D perhaps given as TRBD1 or TRBD2 (5 bases each). The receptor was isolated from a female donor with papillary thyroid cancer or a benign thyroid nodule (not recorded which). Some clones in this sample may be carry-over from other donors' samples. Sequencing was done on a sample of blood. The chain's CDR3 is CASSPTPGTTGTQYF. CDR3 DNA sequence: TGTGCCAGCAGCCCCACCCCAGGGACGACGGGAACCCAGTACTTC.